This TCR beta chain is from a study of blood T cell repertoires in COVID-19. Germline V gene lookup returns CDR1 SGHRS and CDR2 YFSETQ. Trimming at V came to 0 bases and at J to 2 bases, leaving 4 bases not matched to a gene. The CDR3 runs 15 residues. TCRdb's table, derived via immunoSEQ multiplex PCR, lists solely in-frame clones and lacks some. The data contain 25,000 to 30,000 clones, 81% of them singletons. The sample taken for sequencing was peripheral blood. The chain employs TRBV5-1 and TRBJ2-5, with 7 bases identical to TRBD1. This clonotype originated in a man aged 50 to 60 with active or convalescent COVID-19. CDR3 coding DNA: TGCGCCAGCAGCTTGGTTCCCAGGGGGCAAGAGACCCAGTACTTC. It encodes CASSLVPRGQETQYF.